This TCR beta chain was profiled in a study of blood T cell repertoires in COVID-19. As for the study in general: Sites in the United States, Italy and Spain provided acute and convalescent COVID-19 samples. From T cells, B-cell-depleted T cells, or PBMCs came the material, which was cDNA or gDNA.

Original data processing: Estimation of nucleated cell counts was performed using reference gene primer amplification. The protocol was immunoSEQ multiplex PCR, while the TCRdb copy is restricted to in-frame clones and leaves out a portion. That table is the source of V, J and clone size, and D and trimming were worked out from the DNA. Among a few hundred thousand clones listed, about nine tenths were seen once. Trimming at V came to 3 bases and at J to 6 bases, leaving 10 bases not matched to a gene. CDR3 length: 16 residues. The germline CDR1 and CDR2 sequences are SGHRS and YFSETQ. This clonotype originated in a middle-aged woman who had recovered from COVID-19. Sequenced material: peripheral blood. The J gene is TRBJ1-2, the V gene TRBV5-1, with 11 bases matching TRBD1. CDR3 protein: CASSSGQGAPVDGYTF. The CDR3 nucleotides are TGCGCCAGCAGCTCCGGACAGGGGGCGCCGGTTGATGGCTACACCTTC.